This T cell receptor (beta chain) was identified in a study of T cell clones after liver transplantation. On the study more broadly: Three of the eight recipients were HCV-positive; the rest had non-autoimmune, non-viral transplant indications. Study-wide results and limits: In most of the 8 subjects, circulating graft-donor-reactive CD4 TCRbeta sequences fell significantly after transplant. Rather than being deleted, graft donor-reactive T cells may have moved into the graft.

Measured with immunoSEQ multiplex PCR; TCRdb has only the in-frame clones, and not every one. Among tens of thousands of clones listed, roughly 71% were seen once. The germline CDR1 and CDR2 sequences are MDHEN and SYDVKM. The CDR3 loop spans 12 amino acids. The ends were cut back, 4 bases at V and 3 bases at J, with 6 bases in the middle. A note on this clone: Its antigen remains unidentified. This same CDR3 is encoded by further DNA sequences in the sample.

CD3+CD4+ and CD3+CD8+ cells were FACS-sorted from thawed unstimulated PBMCs. The chain couples TRBV28 to TRBJ1-2, with unresolved D. The clonotype was recovered from a human patient who received a liver transplant. Some T cells may be the graft donor's. Sample: CD4+ T cells from blood, taken at the 22-month timepoint. DNA for the CDR3: TGTGCCAGCAGTTCCTCGGACTATGGCTACACCTTC. This encodes CASSSSDYGYTF.